This T cell receptor beta chain was recovered during a study of cytomegalovirus exposure and HLA in healthy donors. Study outcomes and limitations: Earlier analysis looked at TCR beta V segments, and most were productive about 90% or about 30% of the time. TRBV6-2, TRBV6-3 and other indistinguishable V segments were excluded.

PCR employed 60 Vbeta and 13 Jbeta primers. Sequencing used immunoSEQ multiplex PCR; TCRdb keeps in-frame clones, though not all of them. The sample records 75,000 to 95,000 clones, about two thirds being singletons. For this clone: As yet, its antigen is unknown.

The CDR3 covers 14 residues. Germline V gene lookup returns CDR1 MNHEY and CDR2 SVGAGI. The ends were cut back, 7 bases at V and 7 bases at J, with 20 bases in the middle. The sequence was collected from a woman aged 45-60 years in good health and CMV-seropositive. The sample comprised PBMCs. The chain uses TRBV6-5 and TRBJ2-7, with D possibly TRBD1 on 6 matching bases. The CDR3 here is CASTSFGQSGEQYF. CDR3 nucleotide sequence: TGTGCCAGCACCTCCTTTGGACAGAGCGGTGAGCAGTACTTC.